This TCR beta chain comes out of a study of response to subunit inactivated influenza vaccine. TCRdb ran MiXCR on the RT-PCR reads and lists one entry per CDR3 protein. The repertoire has roughly 190,000 distinct CDR3 sequences, 14% of them found once; the top ten carry 26%. Trimming stripped 6 bases from V and 0 bases from J, with 12 bases between. This CDR3 region has 15 residues. This clonotype was counted only a few times. Its matching antigen is unknown. Overall study findings and caveats: A suggestion made by the authors is that each seasonal influenza vaccination recruits few new T cells.

The chain is built from TRBV12-3 or TRBV12-4 and TRBJ1-5; D gene uncertain. The sample in question was CD8+ T cells sorted from PBMCs, obtained 4 to 6 days after vaccination. This TCR was recovered from a man over 45 who received an inactivated influenza vaccine. The CDR3 loop is CASSHSENSNQPQHF. The CDR3 coding sequence is TGTGCCAGCAGCCACTCAGAAAATAGCAATCAGCCCCAGCATTTT.